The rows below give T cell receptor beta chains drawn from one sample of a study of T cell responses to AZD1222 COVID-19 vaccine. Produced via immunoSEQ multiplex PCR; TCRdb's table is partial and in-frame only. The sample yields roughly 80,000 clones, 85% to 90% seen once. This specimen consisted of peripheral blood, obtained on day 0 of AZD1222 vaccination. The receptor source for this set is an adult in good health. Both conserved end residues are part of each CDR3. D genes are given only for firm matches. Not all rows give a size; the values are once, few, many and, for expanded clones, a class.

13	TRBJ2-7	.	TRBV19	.	CASSIALYYEQYF	TGTGCCAGTAGTATCGCACTTTACTACGAGCAGTACTTC
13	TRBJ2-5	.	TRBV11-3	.	CASSLVGVETQYF	TGTGCCAGCAGCTTAGTGGGGGTGGAGACCCAGTACTTC
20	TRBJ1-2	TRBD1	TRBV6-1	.	CASSEALRQGFSGRGYCYTF	TGTGCCAGCAGTGAAGCGCTTCGACAGGGCTTCTCAGGACGAGGGTATTGCTACACCTTC
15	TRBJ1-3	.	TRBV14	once	CASSRIGTSGNTIYF	TGTGCCAGCAGCCGGATCGGGACCTCTGGAAACACCATATATTTT
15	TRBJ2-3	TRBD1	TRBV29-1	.	CSVLDRGRGTDTQYF	TGCAGCGTGTTAGACAGGGGGCGCGGGACAGATACGCAGTATTTT
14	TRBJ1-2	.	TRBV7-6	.	CASSDNPGYGGYTF	TGTGCCAGCAGCGATAATCCAGGGTATGGCGGCTACACCTTC
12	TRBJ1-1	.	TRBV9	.	CASSSGRDEAFF	TGTGCCAGCAGTTCGGGCAGGGACGAAGCTTTCTTT
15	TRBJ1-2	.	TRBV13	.	CASSLRIQAIYGYTF	TGTGCCAGCAGCTTACGGATACAGGCGATCTATGGCTACACCTTC
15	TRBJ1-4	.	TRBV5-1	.	CASSLEGGVGEKLFF	TGCGCCAGCAGCTTGGAGGGCGGGGTTGGTGAAAAACTGTTTTTT
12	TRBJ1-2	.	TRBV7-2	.	CASSLVRDGYTF	TGTGCCAGCAGCTTAGTTCGGGATGGCTACACCTTC
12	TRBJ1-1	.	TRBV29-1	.	CSVEDGNTEAFF	TGCAGCGTTGAAGATGGGAACACTGAAGCTTTCTTT
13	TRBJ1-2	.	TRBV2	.	CASSDPTNYGYTF	TGTGCCAGCAGTGATCCTACTAACTATGGCTACACCTTC
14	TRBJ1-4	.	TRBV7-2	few	CASSLVLGTEKLFF	TGTGCCAGCAGCTTAGTTTTGGGGACAGAAAAACTGTTTTTT
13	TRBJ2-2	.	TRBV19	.	CASSIVGSGELFF	TGTGCCAGTAGTATAGTGGGGAGCGGGGAGCTGTTTTTT
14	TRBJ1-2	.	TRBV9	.	CASSAAQGSYGYTF	TGTGCCAGCAGCGCAGCACAGGGTTCCTATGGCTACACCTTC
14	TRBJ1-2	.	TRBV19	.	CASSSRTANYGYTF	TGTGCCAGTAGTTCCCGGACAGCTAACTATGGCTACACCTTC
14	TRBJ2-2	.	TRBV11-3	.	CASSLGGGTGELFF	TGTGCCAGCAGCTTAGGGGGCGGGACCGGGGAGCTGTTTTTT
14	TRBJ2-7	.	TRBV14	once	CASSQDVQGPEQYF	TGTGCCAGCAGCCAAGATGTACAGGGCCCCGAGCAGTACTTC
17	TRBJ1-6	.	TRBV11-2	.	CASSLEGRISYNSPLHF	TGTGCCAGCAGCTTAGAAGGACGGATCTCCTATAATTCACCCCTCCACTTT
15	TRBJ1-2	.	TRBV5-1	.	CASSLAGKNNYGYTF	TGCGCCAGCAGCTTGGCAGGGAAGAACAACTATGGCTACACCTTC
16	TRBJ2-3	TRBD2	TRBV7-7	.	CASSSGLAGVTDTQYF	TGTGCTAGCAGCTCGGGACTAGCGGGGGTCACAGATACGCAGTATTTT
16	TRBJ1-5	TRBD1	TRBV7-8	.	CASSFRDRGVNQPQHF	TGTGCCAGCAGCTTTCGGGACAGGGGCGTCAATCAGCCCCAGCATTTT
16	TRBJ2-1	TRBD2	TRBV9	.	CASSVEVRGGSNEQFF	TGTGCCAGCAGCGTAGAGGTTCGGGGGGGCTCCAATGAGCAGTTCTTC
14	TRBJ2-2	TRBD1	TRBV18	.	CASSQGQTTGELFF	TGTGCCAGCTCCCAGGGACAGACCACCGGGGAGCTGTTTTTT
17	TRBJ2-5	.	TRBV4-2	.	CASSQGRGGEYQETQYF	TGTGCCAGCAGCCAAGGAAGGGGCGGGGAGTACCAAGAGACCCAGTACTTC
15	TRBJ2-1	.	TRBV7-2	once	CASSRDLRGIGEQFF	TGTGCCAGCAGCCGCGACTTGAGGGGGATAGGGGAGCAGTTCTTC
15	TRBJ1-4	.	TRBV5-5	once	CASSPMAAANEKLFF	TGTGCCAGCAGCCCGATGGCAGCGGCTAATGAAAAACTGTTTTTT
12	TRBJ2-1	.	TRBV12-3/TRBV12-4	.	CASSFDLGEQFF	TGTGCCAGCAGTTTTGACTTGGGTGAGCAGTTCTTC
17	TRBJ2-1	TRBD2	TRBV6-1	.	CASSDGVAGGPYNEQFF	TGTGCCAGCAGTGACGGGGTAGCGGGGGGGCCATACAATGAGCAGTTCTTC
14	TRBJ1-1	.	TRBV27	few	CASSPPGGFSEAFF	TGTGCCAGCAGTCCCCCGGGCGGGTTCTCTGAAGCTTTCTTT
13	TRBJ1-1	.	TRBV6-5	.	CASSYEGHLEAFF	TGTGCCAGCAGTTACGAGGGACACCTTGAAGCTTTCTTT
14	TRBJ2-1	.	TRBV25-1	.	CASSETGSYNEQFF	TGTGCCAGCAGTGAGACGGGCTCCTACAATGAGCAGTTCTTC
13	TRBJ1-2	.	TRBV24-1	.	CATGGGLAHGYTF	TGTGCCACCGGGGGGGGACTCGCCCATGGCTACACCTTC
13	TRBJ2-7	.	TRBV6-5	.	CASSYGVVGEQYF	TGTGCCAGCAGTTACGGGGTCGTAGGCGAGCAGTACTTC
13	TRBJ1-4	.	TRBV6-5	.	CASKGPLEEKLFF	TGTGCCAGCAAAGGGCCCCTCGAGGAAAAACTGTTTTTT
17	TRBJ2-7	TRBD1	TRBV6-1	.	CASSDRPRTGGVNEQYF	TGTGCCAGCAGTGACAGACCCCGGACAGGGGGAGTCAACGAGCAGTACTTC
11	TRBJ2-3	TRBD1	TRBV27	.	CASRDRNTQYF	TGTGCCAGCCGGGACAGAAATACGCAGTATTTT
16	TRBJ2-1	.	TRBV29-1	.	CSVAAGASNAYNEQFF	TGCAGCGTCGCCGCGGGGGCTTCCAATGCCTACAATGAGCAGTTCTTC
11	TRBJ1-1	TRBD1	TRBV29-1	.	CSVRQGTEAFF	TGCAGCGTCAGACAGGGAACTGAAGCTTTCTTT
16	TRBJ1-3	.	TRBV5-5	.	CASSLVWQLSGNTIYF	TGTGCCAGCAGCTTGGTATGGCAGCTCTCTGGAAACACCATATATTTT
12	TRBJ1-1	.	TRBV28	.	CASSLGGVEAFF	TGTGCCAGCAGCCTTGGGGGGGTTGAAGCTTTCTTT
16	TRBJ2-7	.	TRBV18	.	CASSPRDGSSSYEQYF	TGTGCCAGCTCACCGAGAGACGGTTCGAGCTCCTACGAGCAGTACTTC
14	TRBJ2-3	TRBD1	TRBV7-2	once	CASSLGQGADTQYF	TGTGCCAGCAGCCTAGGACAGGGAGCAGATACGCAGTATTTT
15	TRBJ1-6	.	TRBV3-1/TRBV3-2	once	CASSQGTSSNSPLHF	TGTGCCAGCAGCCAAGGGACCTCCTCTAATTCACCCCTCCACTTT
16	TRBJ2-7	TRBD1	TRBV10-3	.	CAISESLAGGRGEQYF	TGTGCCATCAGTGAGTCTCTGGCAGGGGGCCGGGGCGAGCAGTACTTC
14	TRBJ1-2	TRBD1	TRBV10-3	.	CAISEGQGPYGYTF	TGTGCCATCAGTGAGGGACAGGGCCCTTATGGCTACACCTTC